The present TCR beta chain was sequenced within a study of shared clonotypes between healthy human individuals (dated by TCRdb to the early 2020s). Broadly, across the study: Three men and a couple of women, aged 18 to 49 years, made up the cohort. For each donor, CD4 naive and CD4 memory were each given three plates, CD8 naive was given two plates, and CD8 memory was given one plate. To estimate repertoire size and how much clonotype sharing occurs between individuals, the study deeply sequenced the blood TCR repertoires of five healthy adults. To increase sequencing depth and limit assay-specific biases, TCR repertoire library preparation and sequencing were carried out by different laboratories using diverse techniques. Between about 0.8 and 9 billion PBMCs per donor were obtained by leukapheresis.

TCR CDR3 regions were amplified from genomic DNA by multiplex PCR using the deep immunoSEQ assay. Genomic DNA extracted from each cell subset was distributed evenly over all wells of several immunoSEQ 96-well plates, and each plate served as one replicate. Each replicate PCR for sorted subsets received 150 to 250 ng genomic DNA, equal to about 30,000 T cell genomes. The purified libraries were quantified using a Qubit 3.0 fluorometer, sized with a Bioanalyzer 2100, and then quantified again using the KAPA Library Quantification kit. Every immunoSEQ 96-well plate was sequenced on a dedicated single-read 150-cycle Illumina NextSeq 550 flow cell. In the paper's pipeline: The immunoSEQ output contained only junctional sequences without quality scores, so filtering could not match that applied to full-length reads. To assign V/J genes and CDR3, sequences were annotated using PyIR, a Python wrapper for IgBLAST v1.9, with IMGT germline references. Reads were removed for weak V/J assignments (E-value above 1e-6), missing CDR3, stop codons, out-of-frame junctions, or ambiguous translated residues. V3J clonotypes were defined by identical inferred V gene, J gene, and CDR3 amino acid sequence. The percentage overlap between two repertoires was calculated by dividing the number of shared unique clonotypes by the size of the smaller repertoire. Richness of each repertoire was evaluated using RTK rarefaction, the Chao1 estimator, and Recon v2.1 estimates of unobserved clonotypes. Generation probabilities were computed with OLGA for all TCRbeta clonotypes obtained by the gDNA method from four donors. In TCRdb, the immuneACCESS table is reduced to in-frame sequences with V and J assigned. These tables do not hold every clone; where another copy was compared, an unresolved V gene accounts for under half, and the others remain unexplained. That table is the source of V, J and clone size, and D and trimming were worked out from the DNA. A total of roughly 1,000,000 clones appear in this sample, approximately 80% of them only once. Under 0.65% of the sample rests with the top ten.

For this clone: No antigen is known for it. Base qualities are not at hand, and no much larger clone is one base apart.

Per the germline V gene, MNHNS is the CDR1 and SASEGT is the CDR2. Trimming removed 3 bases from V and 4 bases from J, leaving 12 bases between the germline ends. The CDR3 starts with the cysteine, ends with the phenylalanine, and has 14 residues. Kept here is only the CDR3 DNA, which spans 42 bases and is read in frame from base 1. The study at large found these results: The genetic and exposure-history diversity represented was limited by the small number of donors. Sampling was limited to blood, and TCR repertoires in tissue likely differ from TCR repertoires in blood. When a few donors were compared, the shared fraction of clonotypes was 5% to 6.5% for naive CD4, 3.5% to 4% for naive CD8, 2% to 2.5% for memory CD4, and 0.4% for memory CD8. Naive subsets generally had larger estimated clonotype richness than memory subsets did. Pairwise subsampling led to the expectation that sequencing depth would affect the degree of clonotype sharing among donors. Clonotypes shared by all four sorted-subset donors showed higher generation probabilities than non-shared clonotypes. Rarefaction of sorted-subset datasets indicated incomplete sequencing despite the large sequencing depth.

Donors were healthy HIV-negative adults with no recently reported acute infections or vaccinations. Only Caucasian adults living in Nashville, Tennessee, USA were represented among the donors. Magnetic negative selection was used to enrich CD4+ T cells, after which naive cells were positively selected on CD45RA and the negative fraction became the memory subset. After blood collection by leukapheresis, PBMCs were isolated using Ficoll-Histopaque density gradient centrifugation and then cryopreserved in the vapor phase of liquid nitrogen. Purity and quantity of every magnetically sorted T cell population were checked by analytical flow cytometry. From each sorted fraction, genomic DNA was isolated and quantified by UV absorbance on a Nanodrop 2000c.

This sequence was found in a young man in good health. Some clones in this sample may be carry-over from other donors' samples. The chain employs TRBV6-1 and TRBJ1-1; the D gene cannot be named for sure. The source material was memory CD4+ T cells from PBMCs. The cell subset or site label of this sample denotes: CD45RA-negative fraction. The DNA reads as follows: TGTGCCAGCAGTGAGATGCGTAGAAGCACTGAAGCTTTCTTT. It specifies CASSEMRRSTEAFF.